These T cell receptor beta chains were read from a single sample in a study of identical twins. In TCRdb, the 5' RACE reads were re-called with MiXCR into one record per CDR3 protein. The table lists roughly 710,000 distinct CDR3 sequences, over 5% of them singletons, with 1.5% to 2% in the top ten. The material sequenced was naive T cells sorted from blood. These receptors were taken from a man younger than 35 in good health. Each CDR3 is given with its conserved first and last residue. Clone size is stated in some rows and not others, as once, few, many or a class when expanded.

j_gene | abundance | v_gene | CDR3aa
TRBJ2-1 | many | TRBV10-1 | CASRPGTGGGYNEQFF
TRBJ2-7 | few | TRBV6-1 | CASSPPKTGRNDEQYF
TRBJ2-2 | many | TRBV25-1 | CASSERRTPAPGELFF
TRBJ2-1 | few | TRBV29-1 | CSVEDRGRLTYEQFF
TRBJ2-5 | few | TRBV5-5 | CASSLSQEETQYF
TRBJ1-2 | - | TRBV7-2 | CASSLMGPPVTF
TRBJ2-3 | many | TRBV7-2 | CASSLGLAGPDTQYF
TRBJ1-5 | many | TRBV20-1 | CSARVVFGGNDQPQHF
TRBJ2-1 | few | TRBV9 | CASSVGSASYNEQFF
TRBJ2-1 | few | TRBV24-1 | CATSDMGQGLIGQFF
TRBJ2-1 | few | TRBV5-1 | CASSLDSGSSNEQFF
TRBJ2-1 | many | TRBV24-1 | CATSSRTVGTSGQLVYNEQFF
TRBJ1-2 | many | TRBV20-1 | CSARDSVNGYTF
TRBJ2-5 | many | TRBV20-1 | CSARDSLSGRLGETQYF
TRBJ2-1 | - | TRBV9 | CASSVVGTSNEQFF
TRBJ2-1 | - | TRBV15 | CATSRAFPSGGTGSYNEQFF
TRBJ1-1 | many | TRBV12-3/TRBV12-4 | CASTEGRYTEAFF
TRBJ1-2 | few | TRBV5-1 | CASSLPGSVDGYTF
TRBJ2-1 | few | TRBV7-2 | CASSGTPNEQFF
TRBJ2-2 | many | TRBV5-6 | CASSTYPANTGELFF
TRBJ2-6 | few | TRBV5-1 | CASSLRRSGANVLTF
TRBJ2-5 | few | TRBV11-3 | CASSLMGQETQYF
TRBJ2-5 | many | TRBV6-2/TRBV6-3 | CASSYPDRLRETQYF
TRBJ2-1 | many | TRBV20-1 | CSASPDEQFF
TRBJ2-7 | - | TRBV9 | CASSVDTGGIKNEQYF
TRBJ2-5 | - | TRBV20-1 | CSARDRLGLAGQETQYF
TRBJ1-1 | - | TRBV19 | CASRGTAVSNTEAFF
TRBJ2-2 | - | TRBV2 | CASREDSGELFF
TRBJ1-2 | - | TRBV27 | CASSLRGTGYGYTF
TRBJ2-1 | many | TRBV29-1 | CSVEVGGDEQFF
TRBJ1-1 | many | TRBV12-3/TRBV12-4 | CASSSGTGMNTEAFF
TRBJ1-1 | few | TRBV5-1 | CASSLTTASLNTEAFF
TRBJ1-1 | - | TRBV18 | CASKQGMNTEAFF
TRBJ2-3 | many | TRBV20-1 | CSARWRNTQYF
TRBJ2-1 | many | TRBV7-2 | CASSPRLAGVRQFF
TRBJ1-5 | few | TRBV29-1 | CSVEGEPNQPQHF
TRBJ1-1 | many | TRBV9 | CASSAILRDTEAFF
TRBJ1-2 | - | TRBV24-1 | CATSDQYGYTF
TRBJ1-3 | many | TRBV9 | CASSSGQLSGNTIYF
TRBJ1-1 | many | TRBV29-1 | CSVTGAFF
TRBJ2-1 | many | TRBV27 | CASSPYLGLAGENEQFF
TRBJ1-1 | few | TRBV7-9 | CASSLGDRVAAFF
TRBJ2-1 | many | TRBV20-1 | CSASPRDNEQFF
TRBJ2-1 | few | TRBV7-2 | CASSPRPWNEQFF
TRBJ2-1 | - | TRBV11-2 | CASSFGSGSYNEQFF
TRBJ2-1 | many | TRBV12-3/TRBV12-4 | CASTLTGGSYNEQFF